This entry lists 32 T cell receptor beta chains sequenced from one sample in a study of cytomegalovirus exposure and HLA in healthy donors. In the PCR, 60 Vbeta and 13 Jbeta primers were used. The table came from immunoSEQ multiplex PCR; TCRdb's copy has only in-frame clones and leaves some out. The data hold around 140,000 clones, with about four fifths observed a single time. The specimen was PBMCs. The origin of the receptors is a man in his late teens or twenties in good health and CMV-seropositive.

The chain combines TRBV6-5 with TRBJ1-3; D gene ambiguous. This CDR3 region has 15 residues. V was clipped by 5 bases and J by 2 bases, with 13 bases between them. The germline CDR1 and CDR2 sequences are MNHEY and SVGAGI. The CDR3 DNA reads TGTGCCAGCAGTCCTCCCGGTGGGCCTGGAAACACCATATATTTT. It codes for CASSPPGGPGNTIYF.

This rearrangement joins TRBV18 to TRBJ1-4; 7 nucleotides line up with TRBD1. Germline lookup yields CDR1 KGHSH and CDR2 LQKENI. Unmatched junction bases numbered 4, after V lost 5 bases and J lost 4 bases. The CDR3 is 14 amino acids. CDR3 DNA sequence: TGTGCCAGCTCATTGGGACAGCTTAATGAAAAACTGTTTTTT. Translated, it gives CASSLGQLNEKLFF.

The chain recombines TRBV27 with TRBJ2-3; 7 bases line up with TRBD2. With V trimmed by 6 bases and J by 4 bases, 16 bases remained unmatched. This CDR3 region has 17 residues. Germline CDR1 and CDR2: MNHEY and SMNVEV (reference sequence). The CDR3 DNA reads as TGTGCCAGCAGGGATGGGGGAGCGGGATTTCCCGCAGATACGCAGTATTTT. It specifies CASRDGGAGFPADTQYF.

The chain employs TRBV29-1 and TRBJ2-3, with D perhaps matching TRBD2 (7 bases). V lost 7 bases to trimming and J lost 4 bases, with 15 bases between them. CDR3 length equals 13 residues. Per germline, CDR1 SQVTM and CDR2 ANQGSEA. CDR3 sequence reads: CSAPRGRADTQYF. The CDR3 coding sequence is TGCAGCGCCCCTAGGGGGAGGGCAGATACGCAGTATTTT.

The chain uses TRBV6-5 and TRBJ2-1; 10 bases agree with TRBD2. CDR1 is MNHEY and CDR2 is SVGAGI in the germline V gene. This CDR3 has 13 amino acids. The ends lost 6 bases at V and 6 bases at J; junction bases unmatched: 2. The CDR3 here is CASRRTSGNEQFF. CDR3 bases: TGTGCCAGCAGAAGGACTAGCGGCAATGAGCAGTTCTTC.

The V gene is TRBV9, the J gene TRBJ1-2; D might be TRBD1 (5 bases). The CDR3 sequence is 15 residues long. Germline CDR1 and CDR2: SGDLS and YYNGEE. Trimming shortened V by 6 bases and J by 6 bases, and 21 bases separated the two germline ends. CDR3 sequence: CASTKAQRGDDGYTF. The CDR3 DNA reads TGTGCCAGCACTAAAGCCCAAAGGGGCGATGATGGCTACACCTTC.

This chain joins TRBV15 and TRBJ1-1; no reliable D call. The CDR3 is made up of 13 amino acids. The germline gives CDR1 LNHNV, CDR2 YYDKDF (reference sequence). V lost 0 bases and J 4 bases, leaving 6 bases between the germline ends. The CDR3 DNA reads as TGTGCCACCAGCAGAGATCGGGTCACTGAAGCTTTCTTT. This sequence encodes CATSRDRVTEAFF. The variable domain in full, completed from reference TRBV15 and TRBJ1-1, reads DAMVIQNPRYQVTQFGKPVTLSCSQTLNHNVMYWYQQKSSQAPKLLFHYYDKDFNNEADTPDNFQSRRPNTSFCFLDIRSPGLGDTAMYLCATSRDRVTEAFFGQGTRLTVV.

This clone occurred once. The J gene is TRBJ2-5, the V gene TRBV5-1; tentatively, D is TRBD2 (6 bases). Deletions cut 6 bases from V and 2 bases from J, with 14 bases between. In germline, CDR1 is SGHRS, CDR2 YFSETQ. The CDR3 is made up of 14 amino acids. The CDR3 protein is CASTGPGRQETQYF. CDR3 DNA sequence: TGCGCCAGCACTGGCCCAGGGAGGCAAGAGACCCAGTACTTC.

The rearrangement uses TRBV6-1 and TRBJ2-7; 7 bases align to TRBD1. The J segment lost 0 bases and the V segment lost 4 bases, leaving 6 bases of the junction unmatched. Germline V gene sequence: CDR1 MNHNS, CDR2 SASEGT. The CDR3 is made up of 15 amino acids. CDR3 in DNA: TGTGCCAGCAGTGGGTCCGGGACAGTCTCCTACGAGCAGTACTTC. This translates into CASSGSGTVSYEQYF.

This clone has more than one count but fewer than ten. This chain connects TRBV2 to TRBJ2-2, with D possibly TRBD1 on 6 matching bases. Trimming cost V 6 bases and J 5 bases, with 10 bases left between them. The germline CDR1 and CDR2 sequences are SNHLY and FYNNEI. The CDR3 covers 13 residues. For the CDR3, the DNA is TGTGCCAGCAGACAACAGGGAACCGGGGAGCTGTTTTTT. Protein sequence: CASRQQGTGELFF.

The chain is built from TRBV6-5 and TRBJ2-1, with D possibly TRBD1 on 6 matching bases. Germline values: CDR1 MNHEY, CDR2 SVGAGI. The CDR3 extends over 15 amino acids. V was trimmed by 2 bases and J by 5 bases, leaving 13 bases between them. DNA of the CDR3: TGTGCCAGCAGTTACCCCACAGGGCTGGACAATGAGCAGTTCTTC. This translates into CASSYPTGLDNEQFF.

In this sample, this clone turned up a few times. The chain recombines TRBV10-3 with TRBJ2-2; D uncertain. V lost 2 bases and J lost 3, with 4 bases in between. The CDR3 length is 13 residues. In germline, CDR1 is ENHRY, CDR2 SYGVKD. In DNA form, the CDR3 reads TGTGCCATCAGTGAGGGAGACACCGGGGAGCTGTTTTTT. This translates into CAISEGDTGELFF.

The chain uses TRBV6-1 and TRBJ2-7; TRBD1 matches 7 bases. The CDR3 covers 15 residues. The V gene end was trimmed by 5 bases and the J gene end by 4 bases; junction bases not matched to a gene: 11. CDR1 and CDR2 (germline): MNHNS, SASEGT. The CDR3 loop reads CASSPRRDSIYEQYF. The CDR3 DNA reads as TGTGCCAGCAGTCCCCGAAGGGACAGCATTTACGAGCAGTACTTC.

The rearrangement uses TRBV19 and TRBJ1-5, with D possibly being TRBD1 (6 bases). V lost 7 bases and J 4 bases, leaving 11 bases between the germline ends. Germline loops: CDR1 LNHDA, CDR2 SQIVND (reference sequence). This CDR3 is built from 13 residues. DNA for the CDR3: TGTGCCAGTATCCAGGGGATTAATCAGCCCCAGCATTTT. Translation gives CASIQGINQPQHF.

This clone was picked up a small number of times. The chain has TRBV5-4 and TRBJ1-1, with a possible D match to TRBD1 (6 bases). The CDR3 spans 12 residues. V was clipped by 4 bases and J by 6 bases, with 10 bases between them. CDR1 is SGHNT, CDR2 YYREEE, per germline (reference sequence). The CDR3 is CASSQQGPEAFF. Written as DNA, the CDR3 is TGTGCCAGCAGCCAACAGGGACCTGAAGCTTTCTTT.

This clone was picked up a small number of times. The V call is TRBV28, the J call TRBJ2-7, with unresolved D. The V end was cut by 5 bases, the J end by 2 bases, with 10 bases between. The CDR3 has 13 amino acids. Germline lookup yields CDR1 MDHEN and CDR2 SYDVKM. The CDR3 DNA sequence: TGTGCCAGCAGTCCCCCGAACACCTACGAGCAGTACTTC. Translation: CASSPPNTYEQYF.

V is TRBV5-6 and J is TRBJ2-7; no firm D call. Trimming removed 4 bases from V and 0 bases from J, with 14 bases in between. Germline CDR1 reads SGHDT; CDR2 reads YYEEEE. This CDR3 has 15 amino acids. As DNA, the CDR3 is TGTGCCAGCAGCCCGAATCCCCGCAGCTCCTACGAGCAGTACTTC. Its protein product is CASSPNPRSSYEQYF.

The chain combines TRBV5-1 with TRBJ1-1, with D perhaps TRBD1 (5 bases). CDR3 size: 15 residues. The germline CDR1 and CDR2 sequences are SGHRS and YFSETQ. V shed 3 bases and J shed 14 bases, with 26 bases lying between them. The DNA for the CDR3 is TGCGCCAGCAGCTCGGCCCAGGGTTTTCTCCGGGAGGGGTTCTTT. This encodes CASSSAQGFLREGFF.

The rearrangement links TRBV5-4 to TRBJ2-7; 8 bases map to TRBD1. CDR1 is SGHNT, CDR2 YYREEE, per germline (reference sequence). The V and J ends lost 3 bases and 5 bases, in that order; junction bases with no gene match: 4. The CDR3 has 13 residues. DNA of the CDR3: TGTGCCAGCAGCTCGACAGGGGCGCACGAGCAGTACTTC. Protein: CASSSTGAHEQYF.

Remarks on this clone: One end of the junction does not line up with germline, which may come from a read error. The V and J genes are TRBV7-7 and TRBJ2-1; TRBD1 matches at 7 bases. The length of the CDR3 is 14 residues. Germline V gene lookup returns CDR1 SSHAT and CDR2 FNYEAQ (reference sequence). CDR3 region: CASSTGVTNNEQFF. The DNA for the CDR3 is TGTGCTAGCAGCACAGGGGTCACCAACAATGAGCAGTTCTTC.

The chain links TRBV6-5 to TRBJ1-2; D uncertain. V gave up 2 bases and J gave up 0 bases, with 10 bases separating them. Germline CDR1 reads MNHEY; CDR2 reads SVGAGI. The CDR3 is 15 residues long. Here the CDR3 reads CASSYDRGSNYGYTF. The CDR3 nucleotides are TGTGCCAGCAGTTACGATCGGGGTTCTAACTATGGCTACACCTTC.

The rearrangement joins TRBV6-4 to TRBJ2-1; 7 bases align to TRBD1. J was trimmed by 2 bases and V by 4 bases; bases with no gene match: 8. CDR3 size: 16 residues. Germline CDR1 and CDR2: MRHNA and SNTAGT. The chain's CDR3 is CASSGPRGTAYNEQFF. CDR3 in DNA: TGTGCCAGCAGTGGGCCTCGTGGGACAGCCTACAATGAGCAGTTCTTC.

This chain connects TRBV18 to TRBJ2-2; D gene ambiguous. V shed 5 bases and J shed 6 bases, with 10 bases lying between them. Germline V gene lookup returns CDR1 KGHSH and CDR2 LQKENI. This CDR3 is 13 amino acids long. CDR3 coding DNA: TGTGCCAGCTCAATACGCGAGGCCGGGGAGCTGTTTTTT. This translates into CASSIREAGELFF.

This rearrangement joins TRBV30 to TRBJ1-1, with TRBD1 identical over 7 bases. Trimming at V came to 4 bases and at J to 0 bases, leaving 5 bases not matched to a gene. CDR1 is GTSNPN and CDR2 is SVGIG in the germline V gene (reference sequence). This CDR3 comprises 14 residues. CDR3 nucleotide sequence: TGTGCCTGGAACCCGGGACAGTTGAACACTGAAGCTTTCTTT. Translated: CAWNPGQLNTEAFF.

The table lists this clone with a few counts. The V gene is TRBV9, the J gene TRBJ2-7; 10 nucleotides match TRBD1. This CDR3 is built from 16 residues. Trimming cost V 0 bases and J 3 bases; bases outside gene matches: 6. CDR1 and CDR2 from the germline V gene are SGDLS and YYNGEE. The CDR3 loop reads CASSVGGRTGGYEQYF. CDR3 nucleotides: TGTGCCAGCAGCGTAGGGGGCCGGACAGGGGGCTACGAGCAGTACTTC.

This clone was counted a single time. This rearrangement joins TRBV9 to TRBJ2-3, with a weak D call TRBD1 (7 bases). From germline, CDR1 is SGDLS and CDR2 YYNGEE. This CDR3 is 16 amino acids long. Trimming took 3 bases from V and 2 from J, leaving 16 bases between them. The CDR3 sequence: CASSEGASAYTDTQYF. The CDR3 DNA reads as TGTGCCAGCAGCGAGGGGGCTAGCGCCTACACAGATACGCAGTATTTT.

The chain carries TRBV5-1 and TRBJ2-7; TRBD1 matches 7 bases. The V segment lost 2 bases and the J segment 3 bases; nucleotides outside the gene matches: 8. In germline, CDR1 is SGHRS, CDR2 YFSETQ. The CDR3 sequence is 15 residues long. As DNA, the CDR3 is TGCGCCAGCAGCTTAACCGACAGGGTAGGCTACGAGCAGTACTTC. Protein sequence: CASSLTDRVGYEQYF.

This chain connects TRBV4-1 to TRBJ2-1, with 9 bases that match TRBD1. Germline V gene sequence: CDR1 MGHRA, CDR2 YSYEKL. The V and J ends lost 8 bases and 8 bases, in that order; junction bases with no gene match: 10. This CDR3 has 14 residues. DNA for the CDR3: TGCGCCAGCGCCCCCAGGACAGGGGTAGATGAGCAGTTCTTC. Translated: CASAPRTGVDEQFF.

In DNA form, the CDR3 reads TGTGCCACCATAAAGGGGGGCAATCAGCCCCAGCATTTT. This translates into CATIKGGNQPQHF. The rearrangement links TRBV14 to TRBJ1-5, with D possibly matching TRBD1 (6 bases). The CDR3 extends over 13 amino acids. V was clipped by 10 bases and J by 2 bases, with 12 bases between them. Germline CDR1 is SGHDN and CDR2 is FVKESK.

As DNA, the CDR3 is TGTGCCTGGAAGGTGCCGAGGGGCACAGATACGCAGTATTTT. Translated, it gives CAWKVPRGTDTQYF. V gene TRBV30 combines with J gene TRBJ2-3; a possible D gene is TRBD2 (5 bases). Germline V gives CDR1 GTSNPN, CDR2 SVGIG (reference sequence). Trimming pared 4 bases from V and 1 base from J, leaving 12 bases between. This CDR3 region has 14 residues.

The chain links TRBV28 to TRBJ2-1; D perhaps matches TRBD1 (5 bases). Trimming pared 5 bases from V and 10 bases from J, leaving 12 bases between. The germline V gene has CDR1 MDHEN and CDR2 SYDVKM. The CDR3 contains 12 residues. For the CDR3, the DNA is TGTGCCAGCAGTCAGGGCGTCTGGGAGCAGTTCTTC. The encoded protein is CASSQGVWEQFF.

A single count supports this clone. This chain links TRBV5-1 with TRBJ2-3, with D maybe TRBD2 (6 bases). V was shortened by 0 bases and J by 2 bases, with 16 bases between the two germline ends. CDR3 length: 17 residues. CDR1 and CDR2 from the germline V gene are SGHRS and YFSETQ. CDR3 DNA: TGCGCCAGCAGCTTGGCTCAGTCGGGACTCCCCACAGATACGCAGTATTTT. Translated: CASSLAQSGLPTDTQYF.